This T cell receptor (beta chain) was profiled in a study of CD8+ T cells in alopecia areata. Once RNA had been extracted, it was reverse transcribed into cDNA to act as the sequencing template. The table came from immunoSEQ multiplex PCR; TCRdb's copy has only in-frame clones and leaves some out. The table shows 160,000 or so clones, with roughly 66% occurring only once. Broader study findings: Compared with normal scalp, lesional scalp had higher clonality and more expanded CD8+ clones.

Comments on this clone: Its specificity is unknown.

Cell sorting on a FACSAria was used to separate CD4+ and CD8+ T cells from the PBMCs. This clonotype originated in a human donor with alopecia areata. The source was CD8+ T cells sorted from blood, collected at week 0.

CDR3 nucleotide sequence: TGTGCCAGCAGTGACTCCCAGGGCACAGATACGCAGTATTTT. Its protein product is CASSDSQGTDTQYF. The chain recombines TRBV6-4 with TRBJ2-3, with D unresolved. The length of the CDR3 is 14 residues. Looked up from germline, CDR1 is MRHNA and CDR2 is SNTAGT. V lost 0 bases and J 1 base, leaving 5 bases between the germline ends.